The source of this T cell receptor beta chain is a study of CXCR3 chemokines and chemotherapy response in bladder cancer (dated by TCRdb to between 2021 and 2022). Describing the broader study: Whether chemotherapy response in human bladder cancer was predicted by intratumoral CXCR3 chemokine system activity was examined in the study.

Library preparation used PCR. Sequencing was performed on an Illumina HiSeq 2500. TCRdb handled the public reads itself, with Q25 trimming in fastp and clone calling in MiXCR, and kept productive beta chains. Each record represents a unique CDR3 protein, reported with the most common genes and DNA among its rows. The sample contains 13,000 or so distinct CDR3 sequences, around 12% of them found a single time. The ten largest clones take up approximately 26% of the sample. V loses 6 bases, J loses 4 bases, and the germline ends lie 16 bases apart. CDR1 and CDR2, looked up from the germline V gene, are KGHSH and LQKENI. The CDR3, cysteine through phenylalanine, is 14 amino acids long. The DNA shown is the 42-base CDR3, in frame from base 1. This clonotype turned up a few times. This clone's antigen is unknown. Nothing much larger sits one base from this clone, and base qualities are not available.

Sample collection occurred from a patient whose treatment included neoadjuvant chemotherapy. This sequence uses TRBV18 and TRBJ2-7; a weak D assignment points to TRBD2 (7 bases agree). The sequence came from a human donor with bladder cancer that did not respond to neoadjuvant chemotherapy. The nucleotide sequence reads as follows: TGTGCCAGCTCCCCCCGGGGGGCGAATTACGAGCAGTACTTC. This is translated as CASSPRGANYEQYF.